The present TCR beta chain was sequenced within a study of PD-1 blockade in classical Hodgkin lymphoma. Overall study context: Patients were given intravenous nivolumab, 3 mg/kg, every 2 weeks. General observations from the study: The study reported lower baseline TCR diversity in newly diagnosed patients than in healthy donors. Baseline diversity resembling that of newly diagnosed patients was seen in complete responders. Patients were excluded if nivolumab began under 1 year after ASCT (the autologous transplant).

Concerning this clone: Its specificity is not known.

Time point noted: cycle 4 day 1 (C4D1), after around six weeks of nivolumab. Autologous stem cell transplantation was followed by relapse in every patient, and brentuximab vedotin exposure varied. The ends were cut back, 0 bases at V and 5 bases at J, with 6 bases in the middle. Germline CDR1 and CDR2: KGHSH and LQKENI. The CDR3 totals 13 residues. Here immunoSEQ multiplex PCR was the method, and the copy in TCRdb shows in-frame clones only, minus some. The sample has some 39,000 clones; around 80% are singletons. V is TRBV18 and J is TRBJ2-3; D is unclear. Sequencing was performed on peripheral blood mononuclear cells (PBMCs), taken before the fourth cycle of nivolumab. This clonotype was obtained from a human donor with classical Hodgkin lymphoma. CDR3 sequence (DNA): TGTGCCAGCTCACCACCCACCGTAGATACGCAGTATTTT. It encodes CASSPPTVDTQYF.